A selection of T cell receptor beta chains follows, all from one sample in a study of HIV-infected patients and healthy controls. TCRdb passed the 5' RACE reads through MiXCR, listing each CDR3 protein once. The data show 11,000 or so distinct CDR3 sequences, over 4% seen once. The sequencing input was blood. Source of these receptors: an adult in good health. Both conserved end residues are part of each CDR3. D genes are given only for firm matches. Size values are once, few and many counts, or a class for expanded clones, and some rows have none.

TRBV18	TRBD1	.	TRBJ1-6	CASSRDPPGQGSQPLHF	TGTGCCAGCTCACGAGACCCCCCCGGACAGGGCAGTCAACCCCTCCACTTT
TRBV6-5	.	.	TRBJ1-6	CASSYSRQAPYNSPLHF	TGTGCCAGCAGTTACTCGAGGCAGGCCCCCTATAATTCACCCCTCCACTTT
TRBV2	.	many	TRBJ2-5	CASRDPISPWENQETQYF	TGTGCCAGCAGGGACCCGATCTCCCCCTGGGAGAACCAAGAGACCCAGTACTTC
TRBV5-1	.	many	TRBJ1-4	CASSVGQTNEKLFF	TGCGCCAGCAGCGTTGGACAGACTAATGAAAAACTGTTTTTT
TRBV10-3	TRBD1	many	TRBJ1-4	CAISGDRGPGWKKLFF	TGTGCCATCAGCGGGGACAGGGGTCCGGGCTGGAAAAAACTGTTTTTT
TRBV30	.	once	TRBJ2-2	CAWSVRWGRDTGELFF	TGTGCCTGGAGTGTACGATGGGGCCGGGACACCGGGGAGCTGTTTTTT
TRBV18	.	many	TRBJ2-3	CASSPPGTSTDTQYF	TGTGCCAGCTCACCACCGGGAACTAGCACGGATACGCAGTATTTT
TRBV18	.	many	TRBJ2-5	CASSPPDRAGETQYF	TGTGCCAGCTCACCACCGGACAGAGCGGGGGAGACCCAGTACTTC
TRBV7-9	.	many	TRBJ1-1	CASSPQVNTEAFF	TGTGCCAGCAGCCCCCAGGTGAACACTGAAGCTTTCTTT
TRBV3-1	.	many	TRBJ1-1	CASSQAGYEAFF	TGTGCCAGCAGCCAAGCAGGATATGAAGCTTTCTTT
TRBV29-1	.	medium-sized	TRBJ2-7	CSVETGNYEQYF	TGCAGCGTTGAAACAGGGAACTACGAGCAGTACTTC